This T cell receptor (beta chain) was observed in a study of CD8 T cells in Susac syndrome. Findings and limits, study-wide: The authors acknowledged that the study's TCR sequencing and HLA analysis involved relatively few individuals.

The T cells that were sequenced for TCR beta were CD8+ and CD4+ cells from blood. Purification of the CD8+ and CD4+ T cells relied on negative isolation, and TEMRA cells underwent FACS enrichment. As for this clonotype: Antigen unknown.

An input of about 0.45 to 1 ug of RNA was subjected to reverse transcription using random hexamers. TCRdb independently ran MiXCR on the immunoSEQ multiplex PCR reads; one entry per CDR3 protein. The sample yields approximately 130,000 distinct CDR3 sequences, around nine tenths seen once. The TCR was taken from a human donor with multiple sclerosis. Sequencing used CD8+ T cells from PBMCs.

CDR3 amino acids: CASTSGGTNTEAFF. CDR3 nucleotide sequence: TGTGCCAGCACCTCGGGGGGGACGAACACTGAAGCTTTCTTT. This chain links TRBV27 with TRBJ1-1; D is perhaps TRBD1 (5 bases). Germline CDR1 reads MNHEY; CDR2 reads SMNVEV (reference sequence). V lost 7 bases and J lost 1, with 13 bases in between. The CDR3 sequence is 14 residues long.